This T cell receptor (beta chain) was profiled in a study of blood T cell repertoires in COVID-19 (dated by TCRdb to the early 2020s). Describing the broader study: Samples covering the acute and convalescent phases of COVID-19 were provided by collaborators in the United States, Italy and Spain. The material from the prospective study consisted of cDNA or gDNA derived from T cells, B-cell-depleted T cells, or PBMCs. The dataset comprised deeply sampled blood TCRbeta repertoires from subjects exposed to, actively infected with, or recovered from COVID-19. A freely available public database, intended as a resource for researchers studying the immune response to SARS-CoV-2, is where the repertoires were released. The samples were drawn from the first 160 participants of the ongoing ImmuneRACE study and from under 1,500 subjects provided by 6 global collaborators. The sample metadata nearly always contained a de-identified subject ID, COVID-19 status, age in years and sex. Where available, HLA class I and class II types were taken from metadata supplied by the sample provider and were not determined by assay-based typing. Results and caveats for the whole study, not just this receptor: The amount of clinical and demographic metadata varied by source and participant and was provided uncurated.

In the germline V gene, CDR1 corresponds to MDHEN and CDR2 to SYDVKM. Counted from cysteine to phenylalanine, this CDR3 has 15 amino acids. CDR3 DNA only is kept here, 45 bases in frame from base 1. Germline trimming: 2 bases from V, 7 bases from J; junction bases outside gene matches: 6. TCRbeta CDR3 regions were amplified from genomic DNA using the immunoSEQ Assay, a bias-controlled multiplex PCR. The paper's data handling went like this. Nucleated cell counts per sample were estimated from amplification of reference gene primers within the assay. To quantify the absolute abundance of each unique TCRbeta CDR3 rearrangement, sequence reads were collapsed and filtered. Productive Simpson clonality was computed per sample as the square root of Simpson's diversity index over productive rearrangements. Entries here come from immuneACCESS through TCRdb and include only in-frame sequences with V and J called. Some clones fail to appear in such tables; in the studies checked, an unresolved V gene covers under half of the shortfall, and the cause of the remainder is unknown. From that table come the V and J calls and clone size; the DNA was used to work out D and trimming. The sample table lists 300,000 to 350,000 clones, 80% to 90% of them with a count of one. The biggest ten clones account for about 4% of the sample.

Details on this clone: This clone's antigen is unknown. There are no base qualities to consult, and no much larger clone falls within one base.

Enrolling through a virtual design, the prospective study's participants ranged in age from roughly 18 to 89 years and lived across some 23 United States geographic areas. Cohort assignment in the prospective study relied on participant-reported clinical history from a screening survey and a study questionnaire. Each participant in the prospective study had whole blood, serum and a nasopharyngeal or oropharyngeal swab collected by mobile phlebotomists. Over an approximately two-month period, participants in the prospective study had the option of providing additional blood draws and questionnaires. Prospective study blood samples were shipped either frozen or at room temperature before DNA extraction.

The TCR was taken from a woman aged 40-49 years with acute COVID-19. Material: PBMCs or T cells enriched from blood (not recorded which). The chain is assembled from TRBV28 and TRBJ1-5, with TRBD1 identical over 9 junction bases. The DNA sequence is as follows: TGTGCCAGCAGTTTAGGGGAACAGGGGGCCCAGCCCCAGCATTTT. It translates as CASSLGEQGAQPQHF.